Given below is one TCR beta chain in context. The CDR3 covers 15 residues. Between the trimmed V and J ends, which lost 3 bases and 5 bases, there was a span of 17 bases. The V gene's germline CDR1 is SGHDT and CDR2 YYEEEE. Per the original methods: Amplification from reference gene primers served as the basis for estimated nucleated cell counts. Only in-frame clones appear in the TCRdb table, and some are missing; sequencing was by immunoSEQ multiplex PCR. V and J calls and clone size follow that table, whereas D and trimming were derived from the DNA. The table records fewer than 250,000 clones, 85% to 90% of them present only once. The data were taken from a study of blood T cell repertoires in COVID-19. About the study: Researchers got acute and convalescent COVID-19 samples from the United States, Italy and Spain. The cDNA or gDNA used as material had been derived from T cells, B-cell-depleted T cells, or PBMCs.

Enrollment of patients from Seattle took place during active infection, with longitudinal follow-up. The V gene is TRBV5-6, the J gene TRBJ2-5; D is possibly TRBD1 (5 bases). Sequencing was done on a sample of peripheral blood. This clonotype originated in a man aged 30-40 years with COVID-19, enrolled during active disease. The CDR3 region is CASSSPGAGWETQYF. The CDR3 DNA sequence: TGTGCCAGCAGCTCCCCCGGAGCAGGGTGGGAGACCCAGTACTTC.